In its sample, the clone carrying this T cell receptor (beta chain) was seen a few times. Its antigen is as yet unknown. TCRdb passed the 5' RACE reads through MiXCR, listing each CDR3 protein once. The repertoire holds about 240,000 distinct CDR3 sequences, 8% to 11% seen once, with 8% to 10% in the top ten. The germline V and J ends were trimmed by 4 bases and 3 bases, with 16 bases remaining between them. Per germline, CDR1 SGHRS and CDR2 YFSETQ. The CDR3 spans 15 residues. The entry originates in a study of identical twins. Study outcomes and limitations: Twin pairs had excess sharing that was weaker in beta out-of-frame sequences.

The chain couples TRBV5-1 to TRBJ2-5; D is possibly TRBD1 (5 bases). Source material: memory T cells sorted from blood. This clonotype was sampled from a man aged 45-60 years in good health. The CDR3 spells CASSLGATGKETQYF. CDR3 nucleotides: TGCGCCAGCAGCCTTGGAGCTACAGGCAAAGAGACCCAGTACTTC.